This T cell receptor (beta chain) stems from a study of cytomegalovirus exposure and HLA in healthy donors. Study results and limitations: Researchers catalogued 150 or so TCR beta chains as cytomegalovirus-associated. Other equally common chains were less clonally expanded than HLA-associated TCR beta chains, a later analysis showed. An assumption of roughly uniform sequencing depth across donors underlay the presence/absence analyses.

The length of the CDR3 is 13 residues. Trimming cost V 2 bases and J 3 bases, with 7 bases left between them. The germline CDR1 and CDR2 sequences are SNHLY and FYNNEI. Details on this clone: No antigen is known for it.

PCR was performed using 60 Vbeta and 13 Jbeta primers. TCRdb's copy holds only in-frame clones and misses some; the assay was immunoSEQ multiplex PCR. This sample has some 200,000 clones, with more than 85% found just once. The receptor was derived from a woman younger than 30 in good health and CMV-seronegative. The chain recombines TRBV2 with TRBJ1-1; no clear D. Material for sequencing was PBMCs. The CDR3 loop reads CASSETRDTEAFF. The CDR3 DNA follows: TGTGCCAGCAGTGAAACACGGGACACTGAAGCTTTCTTT. Full variable domain (outside the CDR3, taken from reference TRBV2 and TRBJ1-1): EPEVTQTPSHQVTQMGQEVILRCVPISNHLYFYWYRQILGQKVEFLVSFYNNEISEKSEIFDDQFSVERPDGSNFTLKIRSTKLEDSAMYFCASSETRDTEAFFGQGTRLTVV.